The 12 T cell receptor beta chains below were found in one sample sequenced in a study of somatic mutations in cytotoxic T cells in rheumatoid arthritis. Clones were sequenced by immunoSEQ multiplex PCR, and TCRdb holds only the in-frame ones, with some missing. The sample yields 20,000 to 25,000 clones, roughly 86% seen once. The sample taken for sequencing was CD8+ T cells sorted from blood. The receptors here all came from a woman aged 45-65 years in good health.

This chain connects TRBV10-3 to TRBJ1-5; a weak D match, TRBD1 (6 bases). This CDR3 has 14 residues. CDR1 ENHRY and CDR2 SYGVKD come from the germline V gene. Deletions cut 2 bases from V and 6 bases from J, with 11 bases between. The CDR3, as DNA: TGTGCCATCAGTGAGCAGGGGATAGGTCAGCCCCAGCATTTT. The encoded protein is CAISEQGIGQPQHF.

The chain employs TRBV4-3 and TRBJ2-2; D gene uncertain. Germline V gene lookup returns CDR1 LGHNA and CDR2 YSLEER. This CDR3 has 15 amino acids. V was shortened by 1 base and J by 1 base, with 7 bases between the two germline ends. CDR3 region: CASSQGIENTGELFF. The DNA for the CDR3 is TGCGCCAGCAGCCAAGGTATAGAGAACACCGGGGAGCTGTTTTTT.

This clone came up a few times. The chain employs TRBV9 and TRBJ1-2, with a weak D call TRBD1 (5 bases). V was trimmed by 3 bases and J by 6 bases, leaving 9 bases between them. This CDR3 region has 12 residues. CDR1 and CDR2 (germline): SGDLS, YYNGEE. CDR3 DNA sequence: TGTGCCAGCAGCGGTCTGGGGGATGGCTACACCTTC. Its translation is CASSGLGDGYTF.

The chain recombines TRBV9 with TRBJ2-3; TRBD1 matches 12 bases. V was clipped by 4 bases and J by 5 bases; unmatched bases: 8. Germline V gene lookup returns CDR1 SGDLS and CDR2 YYNGEE. CDR3 length: 16 amino acids. The CDR3 coding sequence is TGTGCCAGCAGCCACGGGGACAGGGGGCGGGGAGATACGCAGTATTTT. Translating gives CASSHGDRGRGDTQYF.

The chain combines TRBV7-2 with TRBJ2-7, with D unclear. Per the germline V gene, CDR1 is SGHTA and CDR2 is FQGNSA. Trimming pared 5 bases from V and 6 bases from J, leaving 20 bases between. The CDR3 runs 15 residues. The CDR3 sequence is CASSDPLGHLGEQYF. As DNA, the CDR3 is TGTGCCAGCAGCGATCCCCTAGGGCACTTGGGCGAGCAGTACTTC. The whole variable domain, filled in from reference TRBV7-2 and TRBJ2-7, reads GAGVSQSPSNKVTEKGKDVELRCDPISGHTALYWYRQSLGQGLEFLIYFQGNSAPDKSGLPSDRFSAERTGGSVSTLTIQRTQQEDSAVYLCASSDPLGHLGEQYFGPGTRLTVT.

The chain is built from TRBV27 and TRBJ2-3; 9 nucleotides match TRBD1. This CDR3 is 15 amino acids long. Trimming removed 5 bases from V and 5 bases from J; junction bases left unmatched: 8. Germline lookup yields CDR1 MNHEY and CDR2 SMNVEV (reference sequence). The CDR3 sequence is CASSAGTGNEDTQYF. Written as DNA, the CDR3 is TGTGCCAGCAGTGCCGGGACAGGGAACGAAGATACGCAGTATTTT.

V is TRBV11-2 and J is TRBJ2-7; the match to TRBD1 covers 7 bases. CDR1 is SGHAT and CDR2 is FQNNGV in the germline V gene. The CDR3 contains 13 residues. V dropped 11 bases and J dropped 4; count of bases not matched to a gene: 11. The chain's CDR3 is CAGGRGPSYEQYF. The CDR3 region has the DNA TGTGCCGGAGGAAGGGGGCCCTCTTACGAGCAGTACTTC.

This clone appeared once. The chain has TRBV4-3 and TRBJ1-1; tentatively, D is TRBD1 (5 bases). This CDR3 region has 15 residues. Germline CDR1 is LGHNA and CDR2 is YSLEER. V lost 1 base, J lost 1 base, and 10 bases lay in between. CDR3 protein: CASSQGRQTNTEAFF. As DNA, the CDR3 is TGCGCCAGCAGCCAAGGACGACAGACGAACACTGAAGCTTTCTTT.

The V gene is TRBV4-1, the J gene TRBJ1-2, with unresolved D. The CDR3 loop spans 16 amino acids. Trimming removed 0 bases from V and 7 bases from J, with 18 bases in between. Germline V gives CDR1 MGHRA, CDR2 YSYEKL. The chain's CDR3 is CASSQDYGVVAGGYTF. The CDR3 nucleotides are TGCGCCAGCAGCCAAGATTACGGGGTGGTAGCGGGTGGCTACACCTTC.

The V and J genes are TRBV11-2 and TRBJ2-2, with a possible D match to TRBD1 (5 bases). V lost 5 bases and J 2 bases, leaving 18 bases between the germline ends. CDR3 length: 17 amino acids. Per germline, CDR1 SGHAT and CDR2 FQNNGV. CDR3 in DNA: TGTGCCAGCAGCCCCCCGTGGGGCACCGCAAACACCGGGGAGCTGTTTTTT. Translation gives CASSPPWGTANTGELFF.

The V call is TRBV7-4, the J call TRBJ2-7; D uncertain. Between the trimmed V and J ends, which lost 2 bases and 2 bases, there was a span of 4 bases. CDR1 and CDR2 from the germline V gene are SGHVT and SQSDAQ. CDR3 length: 12 amino acids. CDR3 nucleotide sequence: TGTGCCAGCAGCTTAAGGCCCTACGAGCAGTACGTC. Amino acids: CASSLRPYEQYV.

A note on this clone: One end of the junction fails to match germline, which may point to a read error. The chain combines TRBV7-9 with TRBJ1-2; D remains unclear. The CDR3 is 11 amino acids. CDR1 is SEHNR and CDR2 is FQNEAQ in the germline V gene (reference sequence). CDR3 bases: TGTGCCAGCAGCTTAGCTGGGCGGGGTCTCTTC. Its translation: CASSLAGRGLF. Variable domain in full (rest from reference TRBV7-9 and TRBJ1-2): DTGVSQNPRHKITKRGQNVTFRCDPISEHNRLYWYRQTLGQGPEFLTYFQNEAQLEKSRLLSDRFSAERPKGSFSTLEIQRTEQGDSAMYLCASSLAGRGLFGSGTRLTVV.